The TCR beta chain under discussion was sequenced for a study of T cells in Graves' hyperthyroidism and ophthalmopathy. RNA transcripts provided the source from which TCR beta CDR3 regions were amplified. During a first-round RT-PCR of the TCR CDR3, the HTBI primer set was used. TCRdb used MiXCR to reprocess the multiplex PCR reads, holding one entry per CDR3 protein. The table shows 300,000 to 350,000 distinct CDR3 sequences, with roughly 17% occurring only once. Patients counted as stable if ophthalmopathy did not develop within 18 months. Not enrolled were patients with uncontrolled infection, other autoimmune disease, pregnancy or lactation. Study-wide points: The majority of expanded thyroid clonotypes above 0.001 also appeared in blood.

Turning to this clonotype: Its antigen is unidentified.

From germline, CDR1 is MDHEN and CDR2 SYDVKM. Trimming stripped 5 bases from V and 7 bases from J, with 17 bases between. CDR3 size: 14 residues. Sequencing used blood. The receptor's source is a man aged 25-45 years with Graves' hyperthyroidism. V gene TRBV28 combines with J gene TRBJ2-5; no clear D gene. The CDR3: CASSTVMTGGTQYF. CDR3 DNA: TGTGCCAGCAGTACGGTCATGACGGGCGGGACCCAGTACTTC.